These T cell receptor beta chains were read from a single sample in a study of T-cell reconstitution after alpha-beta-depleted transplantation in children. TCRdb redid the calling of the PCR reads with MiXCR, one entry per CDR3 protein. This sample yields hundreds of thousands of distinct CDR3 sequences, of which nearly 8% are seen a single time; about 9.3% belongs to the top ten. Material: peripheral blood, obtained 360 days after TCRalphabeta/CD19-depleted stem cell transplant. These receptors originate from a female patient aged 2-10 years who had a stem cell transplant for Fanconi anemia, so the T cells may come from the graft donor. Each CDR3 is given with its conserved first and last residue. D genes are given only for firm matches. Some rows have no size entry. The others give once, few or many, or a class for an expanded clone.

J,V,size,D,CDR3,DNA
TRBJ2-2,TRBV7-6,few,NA,CASSLETGAGELFF,TGTGCCAGCAGCTTAGAGACAGGTGCCGGGGAGCTGTTTTTT
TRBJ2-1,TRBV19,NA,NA,CASSRPGSSYNEQFF,TGTGCCAGTAGTCGCCCGGGGAGCTCCTACAATGAGCAGTTCTTC
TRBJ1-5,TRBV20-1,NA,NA,CSARDWEAGYQPQHF,TGCAGTGCTAGAGATTGGGAGGCGGGTTATCAGCCCCAGCATTTT
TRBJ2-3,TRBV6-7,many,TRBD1,CASSSLRQGTDYTDTQYF,TGTGCCAGCAGTTCTCTGAGACAGGGGACGGATTACACAGATACGCAGTATTTT
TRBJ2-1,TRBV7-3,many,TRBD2,CASSLSGGVYNEQFF,TGTGCCAGCAGCTTAAGCGGGGGAGTTTACAATGAGCAGTTCTTC
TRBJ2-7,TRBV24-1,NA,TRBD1,CATSADRAPYEQYF,TGTGCCACCAGTGCAGACAGGGCCCCTTACGAGCAGTACTTC
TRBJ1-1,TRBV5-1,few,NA,CASSSGTKATEAFF,TGCGCCAGCAGCAGCGGAACGAAGGCCACTGAAGCTTTCTTT
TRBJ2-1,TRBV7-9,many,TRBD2,CASSQIGSSGLGEQFF,TGTGCCAGCAGCCAGATAGGTTCTAGCGGCCTTGGTGAGCAGTTCTTC
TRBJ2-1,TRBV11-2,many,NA,CASSLWTGYNEQFF,TGTGCCAGCAGCTTATGGACGGGCTACAATGAGCAGTTCTTC
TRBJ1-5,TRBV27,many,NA,CASSLYGEVQPQHF,TGTGCCAGCAGTTTATACGGGGAGGTTCAGCCCCAGCATTTT
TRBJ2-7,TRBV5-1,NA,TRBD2,CASSLMSFTGTNEQYF,TGCGCCAGCAGCTTGATGTCCTTTACCGGGACTAACGAGCAGTACTTC
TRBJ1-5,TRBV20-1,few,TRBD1,CSARALDRDSNQPQHF,TGCAGTGCTAGAGCTCTGGACAGGGATAGCAATCAGCCCCAGCATTTT
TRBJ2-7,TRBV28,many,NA,CASSLSHQGPYEQYF,TGTGCCAGCAGTTTATCCCATCAGGGACCCTACGAGCAGTACTTC
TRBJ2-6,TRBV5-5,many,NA,CAGSSGSHSGANVLTF,TGTGCCGGCAGCTCAGGGTCCCACTCTGGGGCCAACGTCCTGACTTTC
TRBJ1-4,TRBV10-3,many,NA,CATSGSIGEKLFF,TGTGCCACCTCAGGGTCGATAGGGGAAAAACTGTTTTTT
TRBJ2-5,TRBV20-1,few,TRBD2,CSASPIAGGSGTQYF,TGCAGTGCTAGCCCAATAGCGGGGGGTAGTGGGACCCAGTACTTC
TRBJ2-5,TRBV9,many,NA,CASSVSPSEETQYF,TGTGCCAGCAGCGTATCCCCGTCAGAAGAGACCCAGTACTTC
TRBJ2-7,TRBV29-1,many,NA,CSVLGDSLRSSYEQYF,TGCAGCGTTTTGGGGGATTCCCTGAGGAGCTCCTACGAGCAGTACTTC
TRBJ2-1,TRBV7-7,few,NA,CASSLEPWGGGSYNEQFF,TGTGCCAGCAGCTTAGAGCCGTGGGGCGGCGGGTCTTACAATGAGCAGTTCTTC
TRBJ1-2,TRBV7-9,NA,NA,CASSSHENYGYTF,TGTGCCAGCAGTTCACACGAAAACTATGGCTACACCTTC
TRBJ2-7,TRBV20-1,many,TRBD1,CSGRDRVYEQYF,TGCAGTGGTCGGGACAGGGTCTACGAGCAGTACTTC
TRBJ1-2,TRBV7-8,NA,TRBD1,CASSRTRGRLERGYTF,TGTGCCAGCAGCCGTACCAGGGGGCGCTTGGAGAGGGGCTACACCTTC
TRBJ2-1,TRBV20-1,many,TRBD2,CSAPLPLAGLYNEQFF,TGCAGTGCTCCTCTCCCACTAGCGGGTCTATACAATGAGCAGTTCTTC
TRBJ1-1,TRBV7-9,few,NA,CASSFGLLRDNEAFF,TGTGCCAGCAGCTTTGGGTTACTACGGGACAATGAAGCTTTCTTT
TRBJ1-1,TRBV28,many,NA,CASSLWSKIHTEAFF,TGTGCCAGCAGTTTATGGTCCAAGATACACACTGAAGCTTTCTTT
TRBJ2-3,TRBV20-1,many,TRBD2,CSASGGDGDTQYF,TGCAGTGCTAGCGGGGGGGATGGAGATACGCAGTATTTT
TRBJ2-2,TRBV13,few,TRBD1,CASSPRTGGINTGELFF,TGTGCCAGCAGCCCCCGGACAGGGGGCATAAACACCGGGGAGCTGTTTTTT
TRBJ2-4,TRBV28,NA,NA,CASSSPGMRQLIEYF,TGTGCCAGCAGTTCGCCGGGGATGAGACAGCTTATAGAGTACTTC
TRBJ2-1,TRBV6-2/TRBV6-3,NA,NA,CASSPPGSEQFF,TGTGCCAGCAGTCCCCCGGGGAGTGAGCAGTTCTTC
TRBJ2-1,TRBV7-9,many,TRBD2,CASSPRTSDQFF,TGTGCCAGCAGCCCCCGGACTAGTGATCAGTTCTTC
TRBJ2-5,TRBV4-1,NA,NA,CASSWQVGETQYF,TGCGCCAGCAGCTGGCAGGTAGGAGAGACCCAGTACTTC
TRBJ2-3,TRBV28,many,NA,CASSSRIAADRTDTQYF,TGTGCCAGCAGTTCTCGAATAGCGGCCGACCGCACAGATACGCAGTATTTT
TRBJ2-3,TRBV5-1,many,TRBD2,CASRPGLRPSTDTQYF,TGCGCCAGCAGGCCGGGACTAAGACCGAGCACAGATACGCAGTATTTT
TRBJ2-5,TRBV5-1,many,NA,CASSFTGLGRGQETQYF,TGCGCCAGCAGCTTTACTGGATTGGGCAGGGGCCAAGAGACCCAGTACTTC
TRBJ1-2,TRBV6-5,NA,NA,CASSYNWDYGYTF,TGTGCCAGCAGTTATAACTGGGACTATGGCTACACCTTC
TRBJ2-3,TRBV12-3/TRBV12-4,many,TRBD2,CASRRSGSGTDTQYF,TGTGCCAGCAGGAGGAGCGGGAGTGGCACAGATACGCAGTATTTT
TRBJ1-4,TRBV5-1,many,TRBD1,CASSLDRGQEKLFF,TGCGCCAGCAGCTTGGACAGGGGGCAGGAAAAACTGTTTTTT